This T cell receptor (beta chain) was captured by sequencing in a study of blood T cell repertoires in COVID-19. The V end was cut by 5 bases, the J end by 5 bases, with 17 bases between. Germline CDR1 and CDR2: SGHTA and FQGNSA. CDR3 length: 15 amino acids. Some clones are missing from TCRdb's copy, which holds only in-frame ones; the method was immunoSEQ multiplex PCR. The sample holds 200,000 or so clones, 70% to 90% seen once. The sequence was obtained from a woman in her forties with acute COVID-19. This rearrangement joins TRBV7-2 to TRBJ2-3; possibly TRBD2 for D (6 bases). The sequenced sample was PBMCs or T cells enriched from blood (not recorded which). This CDR3 reads CASSLIFGGRDTQYF. Written as DNA, the CDR3 is TGTGCCAGCAGCCTAATCTTTGGGGGGAGAGATACGCAGTATTTT.